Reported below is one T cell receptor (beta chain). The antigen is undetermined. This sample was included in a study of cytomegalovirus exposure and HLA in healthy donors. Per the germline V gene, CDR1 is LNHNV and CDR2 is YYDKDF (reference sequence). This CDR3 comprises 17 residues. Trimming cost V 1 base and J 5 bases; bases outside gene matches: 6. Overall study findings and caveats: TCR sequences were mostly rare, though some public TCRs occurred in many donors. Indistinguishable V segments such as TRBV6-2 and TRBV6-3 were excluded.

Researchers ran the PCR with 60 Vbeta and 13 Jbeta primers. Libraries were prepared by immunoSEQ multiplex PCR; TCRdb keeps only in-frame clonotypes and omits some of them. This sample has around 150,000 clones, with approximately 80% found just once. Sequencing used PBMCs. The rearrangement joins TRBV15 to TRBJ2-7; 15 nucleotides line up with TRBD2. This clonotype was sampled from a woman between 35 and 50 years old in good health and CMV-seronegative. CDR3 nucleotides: TGTGCCACCAGCAGAGGGACTAGCGGGAGGGCCAAGGACGAGCAGTACTTC. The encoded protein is CATSRGTSGRAKDEQYF.